This record covers a single TCR beta chain. Its antigen remains unknown. The source of the sample is a study of beta chain features in type 1 diabetes. The germline CDR1 and CDR2 sequences are SGDLS and YYNGEE. V shed 4 bases, J shed 3 bases, and the junction held 6 bases outside the gene matches. This CDR3 region has 17 residues. The investigators reverse transcribed all of the isolated RNA, so they sequenced expressed TCRB transcripts. The data were produced by immunoSEQ multiplex PCR, yet TCRdb's version contains in-frame clones alone and is incomplete. The sample contains some 900,000 clones, 15% to 20% of which appear only once. Study-wide results and limits: An over-representation of cells with high TCR expression could result from cDNA sequencing. TCRB repertoires of naive, central memory and Treg cells appeared more similar among patients than among healthy donors.

The chain joins TRBV9 to TRBJ2-1, with TRBD2 identical over 14 bases. The clonotype originates from a young woman in good health. The specimen sequenced was naive CD4+ T cells from blood. The DNA for the CDR3 is TGTGCCAGCAGCCTTTCGGGACTAGCGGGAGACTACAATGAGCAGTTCTTC. Encoded protein: CASSLSGLAGDYNEQFF.